The TCR beta chain described here comes from a study of CD4 T cells in relation to SARS-CoV-2 and coronaviruses. Turning to the study itself: Crossreactive spike epitopes shared across donors were mapped to their HLA restriction.

Unexposed donor CD4+ T cells date from 2011-2018, before the COVID-19 pandemic. Naive and memory CD4+ T cells came from enriched cryopreserved PBMCs. Germline V gene sequence: CDR1 SNHLY, CDR2 FYNNEI. V was clipped by 2 bases and J by 1 base; unmatched bases: 0. The CDR3 sequence is 15 residues long. This clone came up a few times. Other DNA sequences in the sample encode the same CDR3. Produced via immunoSEQ multiplex PCR; TCRdb's table is partial and in-frame only. Of 55,000 to 75,000 clones listed, 80% to 90% were seen once; the top ten hold 1.6%. The chain recombines TRBV2 with TRBJ2-3; 10 bases fit TRBD2. What was sequenced was memory CD4+ T cells from PBMCs. This TCR was recovered from a human donor in good health. The CDR3 DNA follows: TGTGCCAGCAGTGAAACTAGCGGGGGCACAGATACGCAGTATTTT. It yields the protein CASSETSGGTDTQYF.